The 32 T cell receptor beta chains below were found in one sample sequenced in a study of CD4 and CD8 cells across lung adenocarcinoma regions. TCRdb reprocessed the PCR reads with MiXCR, giving one entry per CDR3 protein. The data contain fewer than 30,000 distinct CDR3 sequences, approximately 50% of them singletons. The material sequenced was CD8+ T cells from the center of a lung tumor. The receptors were sampled from a male donor with lung adenocarcinoma. The CD4 and CD8 labels of this study may be unreliable.

The CDR3 reads CASRPLRTGRRGRATNEQFF. The CDR3 DNA is TGCGCCAGCAGACCTCTCCGGACAGGCCGTAGAGGGAGGGCCACGAATGAGCAGTTCTTC. This chain uses TRBV23-1 with TRBJ2-1; either TRBD1 or TRBD2 may supply D (7 bases each). TRBV23-1 belongs to the ORF category, with a function that is uncertain. The CDR3 is 20 amino acids. V shed 6 bases and J shed 7 bases, with 34 bases lying between them.

The genes are TRBV6-1 and TRBJ2-5, with D uncertain. The J call may be faulty, since TRBJ2-7 better matches the DNA end. The CDR3 loop spans 12 amino acids. The germline CDR1 and CDR2 sequences are MNHNS and SASEGT. This chain's CDR3 is CASSEVGYEQYF. Here the CDR3 DNA reads TGTGCCAGCAGTGAGGTGGGCTACGAGCAGTACTTC.

The V and J genes are TRBV19 and TRBJ1-5; D perhaps matches TRBD1 (5 bases). Germline values: CDR1 LNHDA, CDR2 SQIVND (reference sequence). V was pared by 3 bases and J by 1 base, with 13 bases between. The CDR3 is 16 amino acids. CDR3 coding DNA: TGTGCCAGTAGTATTTTGGCGTCAGGGAGCAATCAGCCCCAGCATTTT. This codes for CASSILASGSNQPQHF.

This clonotype has more than one count but fewer than ten. The chain is built from TRBV12-3 or TRBV12-4 and TRBJ2-5, with TRBD1 as a possible D gene (6 bases). The better agreement between TRBJ2-7 and the DNA end casts doubt on the J call. The CDR3 is 16 amino acids. CDR3 sequence reads: CASSFRRGSASYEQYF. The CDR3 DNA reads TGTGCCAGCAGTTTCCGCAGGGGTAGCGCCTCCTACGAGCAGTACTTC.

The chain is built from TRBV27 and TRBJ2-5, with a tentative D call TRBD2 (6 bases). Germline loops: CDR1 MNHEY, CDR2 SMNVEV (reference sequence). This CDR3 is 17 amino acids long. V was shortened by 6 bases and J by 2 bases, with 22 bases between the two germline ends. CDR3 in DNA: TGTGCCAGCAGATTCGGGGTCGGGGGTAGCGGTCAAGAGACCCAGTACTTC. Residues: CASRFGVGGSGQETQYF.

The chain joins TRBV6-1 to TRBJ2-2; possible D gene TRBD2, 6 bases. The V end was cut by 3 bases, the J end by 13 bases, with 30 bases between. This CDR3 is built from 18 residues. The germline CDR1 and CDR2 sequences are MNHNS and SASEGT. The CDR3 DNA reads TGTGCCAGCAGTGATTTTCGACTAGAGGGTGCGAGCACCGGGACGCTGTTTTTT. Translated, it gives CASSDFRLEGASTGTLFF.

This clonotype occurred many times. The chain couples TRBV11-2 to TRBJ2-1; the match to TRBD2 covers 8 bases. V lost 8 bases, J lost 0 bases, and 3 bases stayed unmatched. The length of the CDR3 is 14 residues. CDR1 is SGHAT, CDR2 FQNNGV, per germline. The CDR3 bases are TGTGCCAGCGTCCTAGCGGGCTCCTACAATGAGCAGTTCTTC. It codes for CASVLAGSYNEQFF.

This chain connects TRBV12-3 or TRBV12-4 to TRBJ1-2; the D is unclear. Deletions cut 5 bases from V and 5 bases from J, with 15 bases between. The CDR3 is 14 amino acids. The CDR3 reads CASSPSPGVYGYTF. In DNA, the CDR3 is TGTGCCAGCAGTCCGTCACCGGGAGTTTATGGCTACACCTTC.

This clonotype was counted between two and nine times. V usage is TRBV20-1 and J usage is TRBJ2-3; 14 bases are a match to TRBD2. V shed 7 bases, J shed 3 bases, and the junction held 9 bases outside the gene matches. Germline V gene sequence: CDR1 DFQATT, CDR2 SNEGSKA (reference sequence). The CDR3 is 16 residues long. The CDR3 loop reads CSGFGTSGSVTDTQYF. The DNA for the CDR3 is TGCAGTGGTTTTGGGACTAGCGGGAGTGTGACAGATACGCAGTATTTT.

The DNA for the CDR3 is TGTGCCAGCAGCTTAGGCCCGGGACCCTCGGCTAGGAATGAGCAGTTCTTC. Translation gives CASSLGPGPSARNEQFF. This chain joins TRBV7-2 and TRBJ2-1; either TRBD1 or TRBD2 may fit D (5 bases each). Between the trimmed V and J ends, which lost 1 base and 7 bases, there was a span of 20 bases. The length of the CDR3 is 17 residues. CDR1 and CDR2 from the germline V gene are SGHTA and FQGNSA.

The rearrangement uses TRBV10-2 and TRBJ2-3; D may match TRBD1 or TRBD2 (5 bases each). Looked up from germline, CDR1 is WSHSY and CDR2 is SAAADI. V lost 10 bases and J 7 bases, leaving 18 bases between the germline ends. The CDR3 sequence is 13 residues long. CDR3 sequence reads: CATGLCSRNTQYF. CDR3 sequence (DNA): TGCGCCACGGGGCTGTGTAGCAGAAATACGCAGTATTTT.

The chain has TRBV11-1 and TRBJ2-7; 7 nucleotides agree with TRBD1. Germline lookup yields CDR1 SGHAT and CDR2 FQDESV (reference sequence). This CDR3 is 16 amino acids long. The V gene end was trimmed by 0 bases and the J gene end by 1 base; junction bases not matched to a gene: 6. The CDR3: CASSLALGGRSYEQYF. The DNA of the CDR3 is TGTGCCAGCAGCTTAGCTTTAGGGGGCCGTTCCTACGAGCAGTACTTC.

This clonotype was recorded at least ten times. The rearrangement joins TRBV6-1 to TRBJ1-2; perhaps TRBD1 as D (5 bases). From germline, CDR1 is MNHNS and CDR2 SASEGT. V was trimmed by 3 bases and J by 4 bases, leaving 12 bases between them. CDR3 length equals 14 residues. In DNA form, the CDR3 reads TGTGCCAGCAGTGAGGTGGGACGGGGCTATGGCTACACCTTC. Its protein is CASSEVGRGYGYTF.

V gene TRBV12-3 or TRBV12-4 combines with J gene TRBJ2-1, with 8 bases aligning to TRBD1. The J call may be in error: the DNA end matches TRBJ2-5 better. The CDR3 spans 13 residues. As DNA, the CDR3 is TGTGCCAGCAGTTGGACAGGGCCCGAGACCCAGTACTTC. Amino acids: CASSWTGPETQYF.

This clonotype showed up many times. V gene TRBV5-1 combines with J gene TRBJ2-5; 8 nucleotides align to TRBD2. The DNA end is a closer match to TRBJ2-7, so the J assignment may be wrong. Per the germline V gene, CDR1 is SGHRS and CDR2 is YFSETQ. CDR3 size: 15 residues. The CDR3 bases are TGCGCCAGCAGCTTCATAACTAGCGGAACAAACGAGCAGTACTTC. Protein sequence: CASSFITSGTNEQYF.

The chain is built from TRBV5-1 and TRBJ2-3; D not certain. CDR3 length: 14 amino acids. V shed 1 base and J shed 2 bases, with 8 bases lying between them. Germline V gene sequence: CDR1 SGHRS, CDR2 YFSETQ. CDR3 bases: TGCGCCAGCAGCTTGTCAGAGGACACAGATACGCAGTATTTT. It translates to CASSLSEDTDTQYF.

This clonotype was seen at least ten times. The chain has TRBV7-6 and TRBJ1-5; D might be TRBD1 (5 bases). The CDR3 extends over 13 amino acids. The V gene's germline CDR1 is SGHVS and CDR2 FNYEAQ. Trimming cost V 5 bases and J 7 bases, with 12 bases left between them. The CDR3 sequence: CASSPGRDQPQHF. The CDR3, as DNA: TGTGCCAGCAGCCCCGGGAGGGACCAGCCCCAGCATTTT.

This clonotype was detected ten times or more. The V and J genes are TRBV6-5 and TRBJ2-1, with D uncertain. Gene TRBJ2-5 matches the end of the DNA better, so the J call may be wrong. Looked up from germline, CDR1 is MNHEY and CDR2 is SVGAGI. The CDR3 has 14 residues. CDR3 coding DNA: TGTGCCAGCAGTTACTCGAAAAGTTTGGAGACCCAGTACTTC. Protein sequence: CASSYSKSLETQYF.

The rearrangement links TRBV6-1 to TRBJ2-5; TRBD2 aligns across 10 bases. This CDR3 is built from 16 residues. V was clipped by 6 bases and J by 1 base; unmatched bases: 8. Germline CDR1 reads MNHNS; CDR2 reads SASEGT. CDR3 in amino acids: CASSRRTSGTQETQYF. CDR3 in DNA: TGTGCCAGCAGCAGACGGACTAGCGGAACCCAAGAGACCCAGTACTTC.

V usage is TRBV10-1 and J usage is TRBJ2-1; the match to TRBD1 covers 7 bases. V shed 6 bases and J 8 bases; nucleotides not matched to a gene: 13. Germline loops: CDR1 WNHNN, CDR2 SYGVQD (reference sequence). There are 15 residues in the CDR3. CDR3 in amino acids: CASSPGQRLLHEQFF. The CDR3 coding sequence is TGCGCCAGCAGCCCGGGACAGAGATTGTTGCATGAGCAGTTCTTC.

In regard to this clonotype: The junction and the germline gene differ at one end; a read error may be behind it. The chain couples TRBV7-2 to TRBJ2-2, with D unclear. The V gene's germline CDR1 is SGHTA and CDR2 FQGNSA. CDR3 length: 18 amino acids. The CDR3 nucleotides read TGTGCCAGCAGCCCTCCCCCGGGCGCAGGTGTGAACACAGATGAGCTGTATTTT. Amino acids: CASSPPPGAGVNTDELYF.

This clonotype was observed a handful of times. The rearrangement joins TRBV11-2 to TRBJ2-1, with a possible D match to TRBD1 (6 bases). Gene TRBJ2-7 matches the end of the DNA better, so the J call may be wrong. This CDR3 spans 13 amino acids. The germline CDR1 and CDR2 sequences are SGHAT and FQNNGV. CDR3 coding DNA: TGTGCCAGCAGCTTTGGGACACACTACGAGCAGTACTTC. The encoded protein is CASSFGTHYEQYF.

The table lists this clonotype with many counts. The chain employs TRBV4-1 and TRBJ2-5, with 10 positions matching TRBD1. Germline-derived CDR1 and CDR2 are MGHRA and YSYEKL. The J segment lost 5 bases and the V segment lost 2 bases, leaving 8 bases of the junction unmatched. The CDR3 is made up of 16 amino acids. The CDR3: CASSQPGTGARETQYF. CDR3 sequence (DNA): TGCGCCAGCAGCCAACCAGGGACAGGGGCCCGGGAGACCCAGTACTTC.

This clonotype was counted many times. This rearrangement joins TRBV7-2 to TRBJ2-3, with D uncertain. Germline V gives CDR1 SGHTA, CDR2 FQGNSA. Trimming stripped 9 bases from V and 4 bases from J, with 14 bases between. The CDR3 is made up of 13 amino acids. The CDR3 protein is CASLRSSADTQYF. CDR3 nucleotide sequence: TGTGCCAGTTTGCGGTCCTCAGCAGATACGCAGTATTTT.

On this clonotype: Its ends do not fully match the called genes, so a read error is possible. V and J are TRBV12-3 or TRBV12-4 and TRBJ2-3, with a tentative D call TRBD2 (6 bases). CDR3 length: 15 amino acids. DNA for the CDR3: TGTGCCAGCAGTTTAGCTAGCGGATCCACAGATACTCAGTATTTT. Amino acid sequence: CASSLASGSTDTQYF.

This chain uses TRBV27 with TRBJ1-1; no reliable D call. CDR1 is MNHEY and CDR2 is SMNVEV in the germline V gene (reference sequence). This CDR3 has 13 residues. The V end was cut by 5 bases, the J end by 6 bases, with 13 bases between. This CDR3 reads CASSHTAASEAFF. CDR3 in DNA: TGTGCCAGCAGTCACACAGCAGCCTCTGAAGCTTTCTTT.

This clonotype was observed a handful of times. V and J are TRBV10-3 and TRBJ2-1; D possibly corresponds to TRBD2 (5 bases). V dropped 3 bases and J dropped 6 bases, with 12 bases sitting between them. CDR1 and CDR2 from the germline V gene are ENHRY and SYGVKD. The CDR3 consists of 14 residues. CDR3 nucleotides: TGTGCCATCAGTGAACGGGATATGGGCAATGAGCAGTTCTTC. Translation: CAISERDMGNEQFF.

The chain recombines TRBV4-1 with TRBJ2-1; 8 bases are shared with TRBD2. This CDR3 has 15 residues. V lost 0 bases, J lost 8 bases, and 6 bases stayed unmatched. CDR1 and CDR2 from the germline V gene are MGHRA and YSYEKL. The CDR3: CASSQDPGGIYEQFF. The CDR3, as DNA: TGCGCCAGCAGCCAAGATCCGGGAGGGATCTATGAGCAGTTCTTC.

In its sample, this clonotype was seen a few times. V gene TRBV19 combines with J gene TRBJ1-2; D gene ambiguous. Looked up from germline, CDR1 is LNHDA and CDR2 is SQIVND (reference sequence). This CDR3 is 13 amino acids long. Trimming stripped 4 bases from V and 4 bases from J, with 10 bases between. DNA for the CDR3: TGTGCCAGTAGTAACGACCTGGGCTATGGCTACACCTTC. Translation: CASSNDLGYGYTF.

The chain links TRBV7-8 to TRBJ1-1, with TRBD1 as a possible D gene (5 bases). Germline values: CDR1 SGHVS, CDR2 FQNEAQ. Trimming removed 5 bases at V and 1 base at J, with 17 bases between. The CDR3 runs 16 residues. The CDR3 DNA sequence: TGTGCCAGCAGCCCCCCGGGCCACAGGACGAACACTGAAGCTTTCTTT. Translating it yields CASSPPGHRTNTEAFF.

This clonotype appeared once. A read error may be the cause here, since a much bigger clone is one base away. The CDR3 DNA sequence: TGTGCCAACAGCCCACCCGGCGTAGATACGCAGTATTTT. Its protein is CANSPPGVDTQYF. This sequence joins TRBV7-2 and TRBJ2-3; no definite D call. Looked up from germline, CDR1 is SGHTA and CDR2 is FQGNSA. The CDR3 length is 13 residues. The variable domain in full, completed from reference TRBV7-2 and TRBJ2-3, reads GAGVSQSPSNKVTEKGKDVELRCDPISGHTALYWYRQSLGQGLEFLIYFQGNSAPDKSGLPSDRFSAERTGGSVSTLTIQRTQQEDSAVYLCANSPPGVDTQYFGPGTRLTVL.

This clonotype was observed a handful of times. V gene TRBV9 combines with J gene TRBJ2-5; D perhaps matches TRBD2 (6 bases). Germline CDR1 reads SGDLS; CDR2 reads YYNGEE. The V and J ends lost 0 bases and 5 bases respectively, with 14 bases between them. The CDR3 is 15 residues long. DNA of the CDR3: TGTGCCAGCAGCGTAGATTCCGGGAGAGGGGAGACCCAGTACTTC. Its protein product is CASSVDSGRGETQYF. Variable domain in full (rest from reference TRBV9 and TRBJ2-5): DSGVTQTPKHLITATGQRVTLRCSPRSGDLSVYWYQQSLDQGLQFLIQYYNGEERAKGNILERFSAQQFPDLHSELNLSSLELGDSALYFCASSVDSGRGETQYFGPGTRLLVL.